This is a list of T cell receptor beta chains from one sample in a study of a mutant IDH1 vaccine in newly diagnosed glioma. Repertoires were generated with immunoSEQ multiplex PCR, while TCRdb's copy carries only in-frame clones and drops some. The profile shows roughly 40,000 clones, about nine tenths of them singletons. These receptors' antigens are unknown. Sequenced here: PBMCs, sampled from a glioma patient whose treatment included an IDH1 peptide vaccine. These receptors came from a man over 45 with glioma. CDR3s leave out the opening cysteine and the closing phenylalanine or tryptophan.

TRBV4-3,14,ASSRGSYLNQETQY
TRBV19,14,ASSPRGQTNTGELF
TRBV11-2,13,ASSLDPAGNQPQH
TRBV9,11,ASNAQYNTEAF
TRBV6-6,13,ASSYPAGVTYEQY
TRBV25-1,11,ASSVDSLTEAF
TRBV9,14,ASSVGLTSGDETQY
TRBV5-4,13,ASSLDRGITDTQY
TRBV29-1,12,SVWAGGSTDTQY
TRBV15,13,ATSKIRDRGTEAF
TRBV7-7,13,ASSLEDGPQETQY
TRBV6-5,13,ASSSRRGPYNEQF
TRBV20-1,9,SLRDSYGYT
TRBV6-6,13,ASSRDRASVQPQH